Many counts were recorded for the clone carrying this T cell receptor (beta chain). The data were taken from a study of early T cells in non-severe SARS-CoV-2 infection. Germline CDR1 reads MDHEN; CDR2 reads SYDVKM. Trimming left V 3 bases short and J 0 bases short, with 5 bases between. CDR3 length: 14 residues. Individual cDNA molecules carried attached unique molecular identifiers. TCRdb recomputed calls from the 5' RACE reads with MiXCR, one row per CDR3 protein. The table has tens of thousands of distinct CDR3 sequences, about 11% seen once. The TCR originated in an adult who was a healthcare worker with PCR-confirmed SARS-CoV-2 infection or an uninfected control (not recorded which). The chain is built from TRBV28 and TRBJ1-4, with TRBD1 as a possible D gene (5 bases). Sequences were obtained from whole blood. DNA for the CDR3: TGTGCCAGCAGTTTGACAGCAACTAATGAAAAACTGTTTTTT. Translating gives CASSLTATNEKLFF.